This note documents a single TCR beta chain sequence. In the authors' workflow: Estimation of nucleated cell counts relied on the amplification of reference gene primers. The repertoire was sequenced with immunoSEQ multiplex PCR; TCRdb's copy has only in-frame clones and lacks some. The V and J calls and the clone size are those of that table, but D and trimming were determined from the DNA. This repertoire shows 65,000 to 75,000 clones, about 81% found once; its top ten account for 15% to 19%. The data are from a study of blood T cell repertoires in COVID-19. The overall study: The samples span acute and convalescent COVID-19 from the United States, Italy and Spain. The cDNA or gDNA used as material had been derived from T cells, B-cell-depleted T cells, or PBMCs.

CDR3 length equals 13 residues. Trimming shortened V by 8 bases and J by 4 bases, and 12 bases separated the two germline ends. Germline values: CDR1 LNHNV, CDR2 YYDKDF (reference sequence). The sample taken for sequencing was peripheral blood. The chain employs TRBV15 and TRBJ2-1; weak D call: TRBD2 (6 bases). This clonotype was sampled from a man older than 75 with acute or convalescent COVID-19. The CDR3 bases are TGTGCCACCGCGGGACTCCTGTACAATGAGCAGTTCTTC. This sequence encodes CATAGLLYNEQFF.